This entry is about one T cell receptor beta chain. The treatment denotes: about 20 received Ad26.COV2.S at low or high dose, single or two shots; about 5 received placebo; per-sample allocation not given. Collection of the samples took place on day 63 after the first injection of vaccine or placebo. The study used a vaccine consisting of an Ad26 vector that expressed Wuhan-strain SARS-CoV-2 spike. These data come from a study of Ad26.COV2.S vaccination and SARS-CoV-2 variants. Generated by immunoSEQ multiplex PCR, the TCRdb table keeps only in-frame clones and is missing some. The sample records about 680,000 clones, around 89% being singletons. Germline values: CDR1 WSHSY, CDR2 SAAADI. The ends were cut back, 2 bases at V and 4 bases at J, with 11 bases in the middle. This CDR3 is 15 amino acids long.

Sequenced here: peripheral blood, sampled in a trial of Ad26.COV2.S vaccine versus placebo. The source is a person between 18 and 60 years old who received the Ad26.COV2.S COVID-19 vaccine or a placebo. J is TRBJ2-2 and V is TRBV10-2, with TRBD2 as a possible D gene (7 bases). CDR3 amino acids: CASSEARGGTGELFF. DNA for the CDR3: TGCGCCAGCAGTGAGGCAAGGGGGGGCACCGGGGAGCTGTTTTTT.